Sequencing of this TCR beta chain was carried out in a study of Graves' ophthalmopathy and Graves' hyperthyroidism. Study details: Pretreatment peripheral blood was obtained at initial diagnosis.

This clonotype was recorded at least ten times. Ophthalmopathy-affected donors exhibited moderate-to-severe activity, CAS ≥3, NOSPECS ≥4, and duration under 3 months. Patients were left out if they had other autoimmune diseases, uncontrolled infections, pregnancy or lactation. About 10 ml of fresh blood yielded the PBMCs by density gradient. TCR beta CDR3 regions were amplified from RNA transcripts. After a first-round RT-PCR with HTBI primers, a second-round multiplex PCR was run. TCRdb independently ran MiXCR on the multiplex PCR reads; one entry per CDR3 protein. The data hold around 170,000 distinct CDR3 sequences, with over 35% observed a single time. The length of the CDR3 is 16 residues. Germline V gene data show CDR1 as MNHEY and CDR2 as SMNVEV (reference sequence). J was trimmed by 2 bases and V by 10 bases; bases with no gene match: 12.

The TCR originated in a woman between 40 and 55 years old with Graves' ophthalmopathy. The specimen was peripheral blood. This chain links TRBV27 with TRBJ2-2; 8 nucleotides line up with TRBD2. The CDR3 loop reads CATRFGAGGNTGELFF. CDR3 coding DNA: TGTGCCACCCGTTTCGGGGCGGGGGGTAACACCGGGGAGCTGTTTTTT.